A selection of T cell receptor beta chains follows, all from one sample in a study of control samples from healthy donors and cancer patients. The table came from immunoSEQ multiplex PCR; TCRdb's copy has only in-frame clones and leaves some out. Of over 80,000 clones in the sample, over 60% were seen once. Sequencing input: blood. The receptors originated from a woman in her 30s in good health. CDR3s include the opening cysteine and the closing phenylalanine or tryptophan. Fields, in order: CDR3 protein, CDR3 DNA, clone size, V gene, J gene, D gene. The D gene is left open where the match is weak. Where a row states a size, it is once, few, many or the class of an expanded clone; other rows omit it.

cdr3_aa: CASSLNPPRYQETQYF; cdr3_nt: TGCGCCAGCAGCTTGAATCCCCCTAGGTACCAAGAGACCCAGTACTTC; clone_size: NA; v_call: TRBV5-1; j_call: TRBJ2-5; d_call: NA
cdr3_aa: CASSPRTGSGGYRNYYGYTF; cdr3_nt: TGTGCCAGCAGTCCAAGGACAGGTTCGGGGGGGTACCGGAATTACTATGGCTACACCTTC; clone_size: NA; v_call: TRBV6-2/TRBV6-3; j_call: TRBJ1-2; d_call: TRBD1
cdr3_aa: CASSLAEASLNEQFF; cdr3_nt: TGTGCCAGCAGCTTGGCGGAGGCGTCTCTGAATGAGCAGTTCTTC; clone_size: NA; v_call: TRBV5-4; j_call: TRBJ2-1; d_call: NA
cdr3_aa: CAWSAEAGNVETQYF; cdr3_nt: TGTGCCTGGAGTGCTGAGGCAGGGAATGTGGAGACCCAGTACTTC; clone_size: once; v_call: TRBV30; j_call: TRBJ2-5; d_call: NA
cdr3_aa: CASSTPIRGIGNF; cdr3_nt: TGCGCCAGCAGCACACCAATAAGGGGCATCGGGAATTTC; clone_size: NA; v_call: TRBV4-1; j_call: TRBJ2-7; d_call: NA
cdr3_aa: CASSLGDGTQYF; cdr3_nt: TGTGCCAGCAGCCTAGGTGATGGGACCCAGTACTTC; clone_size: NA; v_call: TRBV6-2/TRBV6-3; j_call: TRBJ2-5; d_call: NA
cdr3_aa: CAWTDLADNNEKLFF; cdr3_nt: TGTGCCTGGACCGACCTGGCCGACAATAATGAAAAACTGTTTTTT; clone_size: NA; v_call: TRBV30; j_call: TRBJ1-4; d_call: NA
cdr3_aa: CASSSIPYEQYF; cdr3_nt: TGTGCCAGCAGCTCGATCCCCTACGAGCAGTACTTC; clone_size: NA; v_call: TRBV2; j_call: TRBJ2-7; d_call: NA
cdr3_aa: CASSPYPLSYNEQFF; cdr3_nt: TGTGCCAGCTCACCATACCCCCTCTCCTACAATGAGCAGTTCTTC; clone_size: NA; v_call: TRBV18; j_call: TRBJ2-1; d_call: NA
cdr3_aa: CASSTRGQLQETQYF; cdr3_nt: TGTGCCAGCAGCACACGGGGTCAGTTACAAGAGACCCAGTACTTC; clone_size: NA; v_call: TRBV9; j_call: TRBJ2-5; d_call: NA
cdr3_aa: CASSPSPLQEQFF; cdr3_nt: TGTGCCAGCAGTCCCTCGCCCCTGCAAGAGCAGTTCTTC; clone_size: NA; v_call: TRBV11-2; j_call: TRBJ2-1; d_call: NA
cdr3_aa: CASTPYRDSYGYTF; cdr3_nt: TGTGCCAGCACTCCATACCGGGACAGCTATGGCTACACCTTC; clone_size: NA; v_call: TRBV6-5; j_call: TRBJ1-2; d_call: TRBD1
cdr3_aa: CASSIDPTSGGTSTDTQYF; cdr3_nt: TGTGCCAGTAGTATAGATCCTACTAGCGGGGGTACTAGCACAGATACGCAGTATTTT; clone_size: NA; v_call: TRBV19; j_call: TRBJ2-3; d_call: TRBD2
cdr3_aa: CASSQGTSGGAPYTQYF; cdr3_nt: TGTGCCAGCAGCCAAGGGACTAGCGGGGGGGCACCGTATACGCAGTATTTT; clone_size: NA; v_call: TRBV3-1/TRBV3-2; j_call: TRBJ2-3; d_call: TRBD2
cdr3_aa: CASSLDRRAGTDTQYF; cdr3_nt: TGTGCCAGCAGCTTAGATCGTAGGGCCGGCACAGATACGCAGTATTTT; clone_size: NA; v_call: TRBV11-2; j_call: TRBJ2-3; d_call: NA
cdr3_aa: CASSEGPYGYTF; cdr3_nt: TGTGCCAGCAGTGAGGGACCGTATGGCTACACCTTC; clone_size: NA; v_call: TRBV6-1; j_call: TRBJ1-2; d_call: NA
cdr3_aa: CASRPETYTGELFF; cdr3_nt: TGTGCCAGCAGACCCGAAACCTACACCGGGGAGCTGTTTTTT; clone_size: NA; v_call: TRBV6-4; j_call: TRBJ2-2; d_call: NA
cdr3_aa: CASSPRQNYGYTF; cdr3_nt: TGTGCCAGCAGTCCAAGACAGAACTATGGCTACACCTTC; clone_size: NA; v_call: TRBV27; j_call: TRBJ1-2; d_call: NA
cdr3_aa: CASSFQGSGTYEQYF; cdr3_nt: TGTGCCAGCAGCTTTCAGGGGAGCGGAACCTACGAGCAGTACTTC; clone_size: NA; v_call: TRBV7-3; j_call: TRBJ2-7; d_call: NA
cdr3_aa: CASSYFTGTGGYTIYF; cdr3_nt: TGTGCCAGCAGTTACTTTACCGGGACAGGGGGTTACACCATATATTTT; clone_size: NA; v_call: TRBV6-6; j_call: TRBJ1-3; d_call: TRBD1
cdr3_aa: CASSVWDRGINNEQFF; cdr3_nt: TGTGCCAGCAGCGTATGGGACAGGGGCATCAACAATGAGCAGTTCTTC; clone_size: NA; v_call: TRBV9; j_call: TRBJ2-1; d_call: TRBD1
cdr3_aa: CASSMTGDSNYGYTF; cdr3_nt: TGTGCCAGCAGTATGACAGGGGATTCTAACTATGGCTACACCTTC; clone_size: NA; v_call: TRBV6-2/TRBV6-3; j_call: TRBJ1-2; d_call: TRBD1
cdr3_aa: CSVSTAGDTQYF; cdr3_nt: TGCAGCGTCTCCACCGCAGGAGATACGCAGTATTTT; clone_size: NA; v_call: TRBV29-1; j_call: TRBJ2-3; d_call: NA
cdr3_aa: CASSLSDSGPAKNIQYF; cdr3_nt: TGTGCCAGCAGCTTGAGTGACTCCGGGCCGGCCAAAAACATTCAGTACTTC; clone_size: NA; v_call: TRBV7-8; j_call: TRBJ2-4; d_call: NA
cdr3_aa: CASSPRRREGLAGELFF; cdr3_nt: TGTGCCAGCTCACCCCGGCGGAGGGAAGGTCTGGCCGGGGAGCTGTTTTTT; clone_size: NA; v_call: TRBV18; j_call: TRBJ2-2; d_call: NA
cdr3_aa: CASSLAFPNQRGESETQYF; cdr3_nt: TGTGCCAGCAGCTTAGCTTTCCCGAACCAGCGGGGGGAATCGGAGACCCAGTACTTC; clone_size: NA; v_call: TRBV7-6; j_call: TRBJ2-5; d_call: TRBD2
cdr3_aa: CASSVPGQGGSNYGYTF; cdr3_nt: TGTGCCAGCAGCGTCCCGGGACAGGGAGGTTCGAACTATGGCTACACCTTC; clone_size: NA; v_call: TRBV9; j_call: TRBJ1-2; d_call: TRBD1
cdr3_aa: CASRGDANYGYTF; cdr3_nt: TGTGCCTCCCGTGGGGACGCCAACTATGGCTACACCTTC; clone_size: NA; v_call: TRBV9; j_call: TRBJ1-2; d_call: NA
cdr3_aa: CASSWPGQGSYEQYF; cdr3_nt: TGTGCCAGCAGCTGGCCGGGACAGGGCAGCTACGAGCAGTACTTC; clone_size: NA; v_call: TRBV5-6; j_call: TRBJ2-7; d_call: TRBD1
cdr3_aa: CASSYSATNYGYTF; cdr3_nt: TGTGCCAGCAGTTATTCGGCTACAAACTATGGCTACACCTTC; clone_size: NA; v_call: TRBV6-5; j_call: TRBJ1-2; d_call: NA
cdr3_aa: CASSQDSPRTYGYTF; cdr3_nt: TGTGCCAGCAGCCAAGATTCCCCCCGAACCTATGGCTACACCTTC; clone_size: NA; v_call: TRBV4-2; j_call: TRBJ1-2; d_call: NA
cdr3_aa: CASSQPGTGNEKLFF; cdr3_nt: TGTGCCAGCAGCCAACCCGGGACAGGGAATGAAAAACTGTTTTTT; clone_size: NA; v_call: TRBV3-1/TRBV3-2; j_call: TRBJ1-4; d_call: TRBD1
cdr3_aa: CASMGGAGEQFF; cdr3_nt: TGTGCCAGCATGGGCGGGGCGGGTGAGCAGTTCTTC; clone_size: few; v_call: TRBV27; j_call: TRBJ2-1; d_call: NA
cdr3_aa: CASSLAFLKTPLAFF; cdr3_nt: TGTGCCAGCAGCCTAGCGTTTTTGAAGACCCCCCTAGCTTTCTTT; clone_size: NA; v_call: TRBV14; j_call: TRBJ1-1; d_call: NA
cdr3_aa: CASSVAGGSGGLADTQYF; cdr3_nt: TGTGCCAGCAGCGTAGCCGGGGGTAGCGGGGGCTTGGCAGATACGCAGTATTTT; clone_size: once; v_call: TRBV9; j_call: TRBJ2-3; d_call: TRBD2
cdr3_aa: CASSTSPNTEAFF; cdr3_nt: TGCGCCAGCAGCACCTCACCGAACACTGAAGCTTTCTTT; clone_size: NA; v_call: TRBV5-1; j_call: TRBJ1-1; d_call: NA
cdr3_aa: CASSYSYEQYF; cdr3_nt: TGTGCCAGCAGCTACTCCTACGAGCAGTACTTC; clone_size: NA; v_call: TRBV5-6; j_call: TRBJ2-7; d_call: NA
cdr3_aa: CASSLERGGLNEQFF; cdr3_nt: TGTGCCAGCAGCTTAGAGCGGGGGGGCCTTAATGAGCAGTTCTTC; clone_size: once; v_call: TRBV7-2; j_call: TRBJ2-1; d_call: TRBD2
cdr3_aa: CASSYSYGYTF; cdr3_nt: TGTGCCAGCAGTTACTCCTATGGCTACACCTTC; clone_size: few; v_call: TRBV6-2/TRBV6-3; j_call: TRBJ1-2; d_call: NA
cdr3_aa: CASSFGDYSYNEQFF; cdr3_nt: TGTGCCAGCAGCTTCGGGGACTACTCCTACAATGAGCAGTTCTTC; clone_size: NA; v_call: TRBV5-6; j_call: TRBJ2-1; d_call: TRBD2
cdr3_aa: CSALGLSSSYEQYF; cdr3_nt: TGCAGCGCCCTGGGACTGTCGAGCTCCTACGAGCAGTACTTC; clone_size: NA; v_call: TRBV29-1; j_call: TRBJ2-7; d_call: NA
cdr3_aa: CASRAGLPNTGELFF; cdr3_nt: TGTGCCAGCAGGGCGGGACTCCCGAACACCGGGGAGCTGTTTTTT; clone_size: NA; v_call: TRBV27; j_call: TRBJ2-2; d_call: NA